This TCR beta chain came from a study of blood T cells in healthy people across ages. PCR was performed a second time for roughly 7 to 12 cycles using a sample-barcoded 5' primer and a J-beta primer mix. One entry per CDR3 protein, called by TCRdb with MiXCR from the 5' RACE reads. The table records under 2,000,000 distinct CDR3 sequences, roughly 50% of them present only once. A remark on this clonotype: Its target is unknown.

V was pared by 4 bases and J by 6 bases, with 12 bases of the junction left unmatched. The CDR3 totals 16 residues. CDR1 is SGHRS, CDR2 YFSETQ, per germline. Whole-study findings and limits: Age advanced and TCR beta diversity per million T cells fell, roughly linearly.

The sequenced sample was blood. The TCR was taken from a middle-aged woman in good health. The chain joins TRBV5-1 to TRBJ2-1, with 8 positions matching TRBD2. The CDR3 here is CASSIRPGLGVNEQFF. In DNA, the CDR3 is TGCGCCAGCAGCATAAGGCCGGGACTAGGAGTCAATGAGCAGTTCTTC.